The 16 T cell receptor beta chains presented below share a single source sample, sequenced in a study of long-term antiretroviral therapy in people with HIV. Survey-level resolution applied to immunoSEQ assay v3.0. Libraries were prepared by immunoSEQ multiplex PCR; TCRdb keeps only in-frame clonotypes and omits some of them. The table has over 25,000 clones, 85% to 95% seen once. The input for sequencing was unsorted PBMCs, taken 6.2 years after starting antiretroviral therapy. These receptors originate from a middle-aged man with HIV.

The chain is built from TRBV6-6 and TRBJ2-1; D perhaps matches TRBD2 (5 bases). In germline, CDR1 is MNHNY, CDR2 SVGAGI (reference sequence). With 4 bases removed from V and 9 bases from J, the gap between germline ends came to 16 bases. CDR3 length equals 14 residues. The CDR3 DNA reads TGTGCCAGCAGTTTACTAGTTTCAGGTGGTGAGCAGTTCTTC. It yields the protein CASSLLVSGGEQFF.

The chain recombines TRBV10-3 with TRBJ1-1; tentatively, D is TRBD1 (5 bases). Trimming pared 4 bases from V and 1 base from J, leaving 7 bases between. This CDR3 is built from 13 residues. CDR1 is ENHRY, CDR2 SYGVKD, per germline. CDR3 amino acids: CAISGQGNTEAFF. The DNA of the CDR3 is TGTGCCATCAGTGGGCAGGGGAACACTGAAGCTTTCTTT.

This clone was recorded once. V is TRBV9 and J is TRBJ1-1, with 8 nucleotides matching TRBD1. CDR1 and CDR2 (germline): SGDLS, YYNGEE. V shed 3 bases, J shed 1 base, and the junction held 5 bases outside the gene matches. This CDR3 comprises 15 residues. The CDR3: CASSASGTGNTEAFF. The CDR3 DNA follows: TGTGCCAGCAGCGCCAGCGGGACAGGGAACACTGAAGCTTTCTTT.

The chain uses TRBV7-6 and TRBJ1-1; TRBD1 aligns across 7 bases. Germline V CDR1 and CDR2: SGHVS, FNYEAQ. CDR3 length: 12 amino acids. Trimming cost V 3 bases and J 7 bases; bases outside gene matches: 2. CDR3 in DNA: TGTGCCAGCAGCTTGAGGACAGGTGAAGCTTTCTTT. This encodes CASSLRTGEAFF.

The genes are TRBV10-3 and TRBJ2-1; TRBD2 matches at 14 bases. Per germline, CDR1 ENHRY and CDR2 SYGVKD. Trimming removed 5 bases from V and 13 bases from J; junction bases left unmatched: 25. This CDR3 region has 20 residues. The CDR3 here is CAISQTSGRADRMLESRQFF. CDR3 in DNA: TGTGCCATCAGTCAGACTAGCGGGAGGGCCGATCGTATGCTAGAATCGAGACAGTTCTTC.

Here the CDR3 reads CASSVGGVYEQYF. CDR3 sequence (DNA): TGTGCCAGCAGTGTAGGGGGAGTCTACGAGCAGTACTTC. The rearrangement uses TRBV27 and TRBJ2-7, with TRBD1 as a possible D gene (6 bases). Looked up from germline, CDR1 is MNHEY and CDR2 is SMNVEV (reference sequence). This CDR3 has 13 amino acids. Trimming stripped 5 bases from V and 3 bases from J, with 11 bases between.

The chain is built from TRBV9 and TRBJ2-7, with 7 bases that match TRBD1. V shed 3 bases and J 6 bases; nucleotides not matched to a gene: 12. Per germline, CDR1 SGDLS and CDR2 YYNGEE. This CDR3 is 15 amino acids long. The CDR3 here is CASSATGTASGEQYF. The DNA for the CDR3 is TGTGCCAGCAGCGCGACCGGGACAGCCTCAGGCGAGCAGTACTTC.

This rearrangement joins TRBV19 to TRBJ1-5; D gene unclear. Germline V CDR1 and CDR2: LNHDA, SQIVND (reference sequence). The CDR3 length is 14 residues. Trimming shortened V by 6 bases and J by 0 bases, and 9 bases separated the two germline ends. CDR3 nucleotides: TGTGCCAGTAGGTGGGAATATAGCAATCAGCCCCAGCATTTT. This encodes CASRWEYSNQPQHF.

CDR3 amino acids: CASSRVLAGVYNEQFF. The CDR3 DNA follows: TGTGCCAGCAGCCGAGTACTAGCGGGGGTGTACAATGAGCAGTTCTTC. This sequence joins TRBV14 and TRBJ2-1; 11 nucleotides agree with TRBD2. Germline trimming cut 4 bases from V and 4 bases from J; bases unmatched to any gene: 6. Germline V gene data show CDR1 as SGHDN and CDR2 as FVKESK. The CDR3 consists of 16 residues.

The chain carries TRBV11-2 and TRBJ2-3; 7 nucleotides match TRBD1. Germline loops: CDR1 SGHAT, CDR2 FQNNGV. This CDR3 contains 15 residues. V trimming: 4 bases; J trimming: 5 bases; junction bases outside the gene matches: 9. The CDR3 here is CASSYGWDSLDTQYF. CDR3 nucleotides: TGTGCCAGCAGCTACGGATGGGACAGTTTAGATACGCAGTATTTT.

This rearrangement joins TRBV7-3 to TRBJ1-1, with D uncertain. The CDR3 is 13 amino acids. The V gene's germline CDR1 is SGHTA and CDR2 FQGTGA. V lost 2 bases, J lost 2 bases, and 6 bases lay in between. The CDR3 here is CASSLHPNTEAFF. The CDR3 nucleotides read TGTGCCAGCAGCTTACACCCAAACACTGAAGCTTTCTTT.

This clone was counted a single time. This chain joins TRBV7-6 and TRBJ1-5; no clear D. CDR3 length: 15 amino acids. V was trimmed by 2 bases and J by 2 bases, leaving 10 bases between them. The germline gives CDR1 SGHVS, CDR2 FNYEAQ. The CDR3 loop reads CASSLSGAGNQPQHF. In nucleotides, the CDR3 is TGTGCCAGCAGCTTAAGCGGCGCTGGCAATCAGCCCCAGCATTTT. Full variable domain (missing parts from reference TRBV7-6 and TRBJ1-5): GAGVSQSPRYKVTKRGQDVALRCDPISGHVSLYWYRQALGQGPEFLTYFNYEAQQDKSGLPNDRFSAERPEGSISTLTIQRTEQRDSAMYRCASSLSGAGNQPQHFGDGTRLSIL.

This clone was detected only a few times. This sample also contains other DNA sequences that code for the same CDR3. V usage is TRBV28 and J usage is TRBJ1-5; D remains unclear. This CDR3 spans 12 amino acids. The V gene's germline CDR1 is MDHEN and CDR2 SYDVKM. V was clipped by 5 bases and J by 10 bases, with 12 bases between them. The CDR3 loop is CASSPPRGPQHF. In nucleotides, the CDR3 is TGTGCCAGCAGTCCCCCGCGAGGTCCCCAGCATTTT.

V and J are TRBV6-5 and TRBJ2-7; TRBD1 agrees at 9 bases. This CDR3 is 14 amino acids long. The V and J ends lost 4 bases and 5 bases, in that order; junction bases with no gene match: 6. Germline V gene data show CDR1 as MNHEY and CDR2 as SVGAGI. The DNA for the CDR3 is TGTGCCAGCAGTTTAGGGACAGGGCTAAACGAGCAGTACTTC. This gives the protein CASSLGTGLNEQYF.

This rearrangement joins TRBV2 to TRBJ2-7; 9 bases fit TRBD1. This CDR3 has 15 amino acids. Trimming removed 7 bases from V and 1 base from J; junction bases left unmatched: 8. The germline V gene has CDR1 SNHLY and CDR2 FYNNEI. The CDR3 region has the DNA TGTGCCAGCAAGTCTGGCGGGACAGGGTCCTACGAGCAGTACTTC. Protein: CASKSGGTGSYEQYF.

The chain links TRBV6-1 to TRBJ2-7, with 7 bases aligning to TRBD1. Unmatched junction bases numbered 12, after V lost 5 bases and J lost 5 bases. CDR3 size: 15 residues. The germline gives CDR1 MNHNS, CDR2 SASEGT. In DNA form, the CDR3 reads TGTGCCAGCAGTTTCGAGGCAGGGGGAACCCACGAGCAGTACTTC. This sequence encodes CASSFEAGGTHEQYF.